These T cell receptor beta chains were read from a single sample in a study of blood T cell repertoires in COVID-19. Repertoires were generated with immunoSEQ multiplex PCR, while TCRdb's copy carries only in-frame clones and drops some. The sample has 35,000 to 40,000 clones, roughly 80% seen once; the top ten hold nearly 25%. The specimen sequenced was peripheral blood. The receptors shown here come from a human donor with acute or convalescent COVID-19. The donor label of this sample is uncertain. CDR3s include the opening cysteine and the closing phenylalanine or tryptophan. The D gene is left open where the match is weak.

D	V	J	CDR3
.	TRBV6-5	TRBJ1-6	CASSYRGNSPLHF
.	TRBV9	TRBJ2-3	CASSVVSGTDTQYF
TRBD2	TRBV2	TRBJ2-2	CASSSRTSGGFELFF
TRBD1	TRBV27	TRBJ1-2	CASSLATGNGYTF
.	TRBV11-2	TRBJ2-5	CASSYFDSYQETQYF
TRBD1	TRBV6-1	TRBJ2-1	CASSVHGTGSHNEQFF
.	TRBV15	TRBJ2-7	CATSRVGAPRSYEQYF
TRBD2	TRBV6-2/TRBV6-3	TRBJ2-1	CASSYSTGLAFLEQFF
.	TRBV9	TRBJ1-5	CASTGFRRSWQPQHF
TRBD2	TRBV5-1	TRBJ2-3	CASSLGAGGPADTQYF
.	TRBV6-5	TRBJ2-7	CASSYSYYLTYEQYF
TRBD1	TRBV5-5	TRBJ2-2	CATQTGGRTGELFF
TRBD2	TRBV14	TRBJ2-1	CASSRGTSGSSNEQFF
.	TRBV6-5	TRBJ2-1	CASGMLRSSYNEQFF
.	TRBV5-6	TRBJ1-4	CASSETGKFSEKLFF
.	TRBV15	TRBJ1-1	CAAKTGTLNTEAFF
.	TRBV3-1/TRBV3-2	TRBJ1-1	CASSLRDRRGEAFF
TRBD1	TRBV6-5	TRBJ2-4	CASSLQGAKNIQYF
.	TRBV27	TRBJ2-7	CASSSDSLAYEQYF
TRBD1	TRBV7-8	TRBJ2-7	CASSSRDRVLEQYF
.	TRBV12-3/TRBV12-4	TRBJ1-2	CASSLMGAYGYTF
.	TRBV28	TRBJ1-1	CASSPTAGLNTEAFF
TRBD1	TRBV10-1	TRBJ1-1	CASSEFSASGAAGGFNTEAFF
.	TRBV9	TRBJ2-1	CASSETSLSEQFF
.	TRBV7-9	TRBJ1-5	CASSSSNRDTLNQPQHF
.	TRBV6-5	TRBJ2-7	CASRRIGVTGYEQYF
.	TRBV18	TRBJ2-7	CASSPPREPYEQYF
.	TRBV6-2/TRBV6-3	TRBJ1-2	CASSYFGYGYTF
TRBD2	TRBV3-1/TRBV3-2	TRBJ2-1	CASSQGTGGPHNEQFF
TRBD1	TRBV9	TRBJ1-1	CASSANDRGTEAFF
TRBD1	TRBV5-4	TRBJ2-5	CASSLPSRQGAETQYF
TRBD1	TRBV27	TRBJ1-5	CASSKGTGNQPQHF
.	TRBV28	TRBJ1-5	CASSFFKGNSNQPQHF
.	TRBV29-1	TRBJ2-7	CSATGTKYEQYF
TRBD1	TRBV7-9	TRBJ2-7	CASSFRDRGSEQYF
TRBD2	TRBV14	TRBJ2-7	CASSQEFGGRTYEQYF
.	TRBV5-1	TRBJ2-5	CASSLLGLAGAKETQYF
.	TRBV6-2/TRBV6-3	TRBJ1-2	CASSYSIPRSLYGYTF
.	TRBV6-5	TRBJ1-1	CASSSRPGVF
TRBD2	TRBV5-4	TRBJ2-2	CASSLGGPSGSNGELFF
TRBD1	TRBV5-4	TRBJ2-7	CASSRGTGGYEQYF